A single sample is the source of the 18 T cell receptor beta chains below, sequenced in a study of beta chain features in type 1 diabetes. Study findings and constraints: In all four CD4+ subsets, TCRB CDR3 length was significantly, moderately reduced in type 1 diabetes.

The investigators reverse transcribed all of the isolated RNA, so they sequenced expressed TCRB transcripts. The table came from immunoSEQ multiplex PCR; TCRdb's copy has only in-frame clones and leaves some out. This repertoire shows 120,000 or so clones, over 15% found once; its top ten account for approximately 2.3%. These receptors are not linked to any known antigen. Source material: central memory CD4+ T cells from blood. The receptors derive from a man aged 30-40 years with type 1 diabetes.

The rearrangement uses TRBV7-8 and TRBJ1-2, with D unclear. The V gene lost 2 bases and the J gene lost 6 bases, with 10 bases spanning the gap. This CDR3 comprises 13 residues. Germline V CDR1 and CDR2: SGHVS, FQNEAQ. For the CDR3, the DNA is TGTGCCAGCAGCTTAAATCCCACTCATGGCTACACCTTC. Its translation: CASSLNPTHGYTF. Combining the CDR3 with reference TRBV7-8 and TRBJ1-2 gives the whole variable domain GAGVSQSPRYKVAKRGQDVALRCDPISGHVSLFWYQQALGQGPEFLTYFQNEAQLDKSGLPSDRFFAERPEGSVSTLKIQRTQQEDSAVYLCASSLNPTHGYTFGSGTRLTVV.

Only a few counts were recorded for this clone. The rearrangement joins TRBV6-6 to TRBJ1-2; D is unclear. Trimming removed 0 bases at V and 8 bases at J, with 16 bases between. From germline, CDR1 is MNHNY and CDR2 SVGAGI (reference sequence). The CDR3 spans 15 residues. CDR3 region: CASSYSSSLPEGYTF. The CDR3 coding sequence is TGTGCCAGCAGTTACTCGTCTTCACTCCCAGAAGGCTACACCTTC.

CDR3 in DNA: TGCAGCGTTGGGTACAATGAGCAGTTCTTC. Its protein is CSVGYNEQFF. The V call is TRBV29-1, the J call TRBJ2-1; D uncertain. V was trimmed by 4 bases and J by 4 bases, leaving 2 bases between them. Germline V CDR1 and CDR2: SQVTM, ANQGSEA. The CDR3 length is 10 residues.

This clone was seen a few times. The J gene is TRBJ1-4, the V gene TRBV18, with a possible D match to TRBD1 (6 bases). This CDR3 region has 12 residues. Germline V gene lookup returns CDR1 KGHSH and CDR2 LQKENI. Trimming cost V 4 bases and J 9 bases, with 9 bases left between them. Here the CDR3 DNA reads TGTGCCAGCTCACGACAGGACCAAAAACTGTTTTTT. It is translated as CASSRQDQKLFF. Variable domain in full (rest from reference TRBV18 and TRBJ1-4): NAGVMQNPRHLVRRRGQEARLRCSPMKGHSHVYWYRQLPEEGLKFMVYLQKENIIDESGMPKERFSAEFPKEGPSILRIQQVVRGDSAAYFCASSRQDQKLFFGSGTQLSVL.

This clone was detected only a few times. V and J are TRBV4-1 and TRBJ2-7; D call uncertain. The V gene's germline CDR1 is MGHRA and CDR2 YSYEKL. This CDR3 has 14 amino acids. Trimming left V 4 bases short and J 2 bases short, with 12 bases between. CDR3 in amino acids: CASSPNGRPYEQYF. DNA of the CDR3: TGCGCCAGCAGCCCGAACGGCAGACCCTACGAGCAGTACTTC.

The chain joins TRBV7-2 to TRBJ2-1; D not certain. The CDR3 is 11 amino acids. Trimming pared 6 bases from V and 10 bases from J, leaving 10 bases between. CDR1 and CDR2 (germline): SGHTA, FQGNSA. The CDR3 protein is CASRDHTEQFF. Here the CDR3 DNA reads TGTGCCAGCAGGGATCACACGGAGCAGTTCTTC. The whole variable domain, remainder taken from reference TRBV7-2 and TRBJ2-1, is GAGVSQSPSNKVTEKGKDVELRCDPISGHTALYWYRQSLGQGLEFLIYFQGNSAPDKSGLPSDRFSAERTGGSVSTLTIQRTQQEDSAVYLCASRDHTEQFFGPGTRLTVL.

This chain joins TRBV29-1 and TRBJ2-6, with 10 nucleotides matching TRBD1. Germline V gives CDR1 SQVTM, CDR2 ANQGSEA. V lost 6 bases and J lost 0; bases outside the gene matches: 5. This CDR3 is 16 amino acids long. The CDR3 region has the DNA TGCAGCGTGGGAGGGACAGGGGCCTCTGGGGCCAACGTCCTGACTTTC. Translating gives CSVGGTGASGANVLTF.

The V call is TRBV10-3, the J call TRBJ2-1, with D hard to call. V was cut by 4 bases and J by 0 bases, with 10 bases left in between. The CDR3 runs 15 residues. CDR1 is ENHRY and CDR2 is SYGVKD in the germline V gene. In DNA, the CDR3 is TGTGCCATCAGTGTGACCCAGAGCTCCTACAATGAGCAGTTCTTC. Its protein is CAISVTQSSYNEQFF.

V usage is TRBV29-1 and J usage is TRBJ2-3, with D possibly matching TRBD1 (6 bases). Germline CDR1 is SQVTM and CDR2 is ANQGSEA. This CDR3 comprises 14 residues. The V end lost 1 base, the J end lost 6 bases, and 14 bases lay between the germline ends. CDR3 DNA: TGCAGCGTTGAAGGACTACCAGGGGTGGATACGCAGTATTTT. It yields the protein CSVEGLPGVDTQYF.

This clone was seen only a few times. The chain couples TRBV29-1 to TRBJ2-1, with D unclear. The ends were cut back, 0 bases at V and 0 bases at J, with 24 bases in the middle. Germline CDR1 is SQVTM and CDR2 is ANQGSEA. The CDR3 contains 20 residues. In nucleotides, the CDR3 is TGCAGCGTTGAAGATAGGGAATCGGTGGAAACGGTGAGCTCCTACAATGAGCAGTTCTTC. As protein: CSVEDRESVETVSSYNEQFF.

The sample holds many counts of this clone. The chain uses TRBV10-3 and TRBJ1-1, with D perhaps TRBD1 (6 bases). The CDR3 consists of 12 residues. In germline, CDR1 is ENHRY, CDR2 SYGVKD. The ends were cut back, 2 bases at V and 7 bases at J, with 8 bases in the middle. The CDR3 DNA is TGTGCCATCAGTGAGCAGGGGTATGAAGCTTTCTTT. Translation gives CAISEQGYEAFF.

The rearrangement links TRBV5-1 to TRBJ2-6, with D perhaps matching TRBD1 or TRBD2 (6 bases each). The CDR3 loop spans 15 amino acids. Germline loops: CDR1 SGHRS, CDR2 YFSETQ. V lost 2 bases and J lost 2, with 8 bases in between. The CDR3 nucleotides read TGCGCCAGCAGCTTCGGGGGCGCTGGGGCCAACGTCCTGACTTTC. It is translated as CASSFGGAGANVLTF.

This clone has a handful of counts. This chain links TRBV6-5 with TRBJ1-1; no definite D call. V lost 4 bases and J 6 bases, leaving 12 bases between the germline ends. The CDR3 totals 13 residues. Germline CDR1 is MNHEY and CDR2 is SVGAGI. The CDR3 protein is CASSLVVDAEAFF. The CDR3 region has the DNA TGTGCCAGCAGTTTGGTAGTAGACGCTGAAGCTTTCTTT.

This clone was counted between two and nine times. This chain links TRBV7-9 with TRBJ2-7, with no clear D. Germline values: CDR1 SEHNR, CDR2 FQNEAQ (reference sequence). V lost 5 bases and J lost 2, with 7 bases in between. This CDR3 spans 12 amino acids. As DNA, the CDR3 is TGTGCCAGCAGCGCCGATACCTACGAGCAGTACTTC. Amino acid sequence: CASSADTYEQYF. Complete variable domain (other parts from reference TRBV7-9 and TRBJ2-7): DTGVSQNPRHKITKRGQNVTFRCDPISEHNRLYWYRQTLGQGPEFLTYFQNEAQLEKSRLLSDRFSAERPKGSFSTLEIQRTEQGDSAMYLCASSADTYEQYFGPGTRLTVT.

The chain couples TRBV2 to TRBJ1-1; 8 nucleotides align to TRBD1. This CDR3 region has 13 residues. After removal of 6 bases from V and 1 base from J, the junction contained 1 base not matched to a gene. Per the germline V gene, CDR1 is SNHLY and CDR2 is FYNNEI. The CDR3 DNA reads TGTGCCAGCAGGGGACAGGAGAACACTGAAGCTTTCTTT. This encodes CASRGQENTEAFF. The entire variable domain, with the rest obtained from reference TRBV2 and TRBJ1-1, is as follows: EPEVTQTPSHQVTQMGQEVILRCVPISNHLYFYWYRQILGQKVEFLVSFYNNEISEKSEIFDDQFSVERPDGSNFTLKIRSTKLEDSAMYFCASRGQENTEAFFGQGTRLTVV.

The rearrangement links TRBV12-2 to TRBJ1-4. TRBV12-2 is termed a pseudogene. This CDR3 has 15 amino acids. The CDR3 nucleotides are TGTGCAAGTCGCCGGATAGACGGGAGGGATGAAAAACTGTTTTTT. Residues: CASRRIDGRDEKLFF.

This clone has just a few counts. The chain couples TRBV6-5 to TRBJ2-3; TRBD2 matches 10 bases. The V gene's germline CDR1 is MNHEY and CDR2 SVGAGI. There are 15 residues in the CDR3. J lost 2 bases, V lost 5 bases, and 4 bases had no gene match. This CDR3 is CASSPLAGNTDTQYF. The CDR3 DNA is TGTGCCAGCAGTCCACTAGCGGGGAACACAGATACGCAGTATTTT.

This clone turned up a few times. J is TRBJ2-3 and V is TRBV7-2, with 10 bases aligning to TRBD2. Germline CDR1 SGHTA, CDR2 FQGNSA. The J segment lost 6 bases and the V segment lost 3 bases, leaving 3 bases of the junction unmatched. The CDR3 is 14 amino acids. DNA of the CDR3: TGTGCCAGCAGCTTCGGGACTAGCGTGGATACGCAGTATTTT. Protein product: CASSFGTSVDTQYF.